In this sample, the clone carrying this T cell receptor (beta chain) turned up a few times. One junction end does not reproduce the germline sequence, and a read error may be involved. TCRdb re-called the 5' RACE reads with MiXCR, one entry per CDR3 protein. Among roughly 750,000 distinct CDR3 sequences listed, 21% were seen once. This sample was taken from a study of identical twins. This CDR3 is built from 12 residues. Germline CDR1 is SNHLY and CDR2 is FYNNEI. The same data also contributed to another study, on T cells expressing NK-cell markers. That report notes: Dominant NKG2C+ clonotype frequencies of roughly 1.0-7.0% of CD8+ T cells were measured in over 5 donors. HCMV specificity of the expanded NKG2C+ T cell clones was not established.

Sequenced: PBMCs. This receptor was taken from a woman between 18 and 29 years old in good health. This sequence joins TRBV2 and TRBJ2-1; either TRBD1 or TRBD2 may supply D (5 bases each). CDR3 DNA: TGCCGAAGAGGGACCGACGACAATGAGCAGTTCTTC. The encoded protein is CRRGTDDNEQFF.